The clone carrying this TCR beta chain was counted only a few times. This sample is drawn from a study of T-cell reconstitution after alpha-beta-depleted transplantation in children. Library preparation (for TCRbeta) was performed with unique molecular identifiers. TCRdb processed the PCR reads anew with MiXCR; each CDR3 protein has one entry. The sample carries over 550,000 distinct CDR3 sequences, about 10% recorded once. The V and J ends lost 2 bases and 7 bases respectively, with 15 bases between them. CDR3 length equals 16 residues. Germline V gene data show CDR1 as MNHEY and CDR2 as SMNVEV (reference sequence).

Sequences were derived from PBMCs from the stem cell graft donor, sampled from the stem cell graft. This clonotype was sampled from a human donor who donated a stem cell graft to a child with acute myeloid leukemia. J is TRBJ1-6 and V is TRBV27, with D hard to call. Written as DNA, the CDR3 is TGTGCCAGCAGTTTAACCCGGGTGGCAGAGAATTCACCCCTCCACTTT. Protein product: CASSLTRVAENSPLHF.